The 29 T cell receptor beta chains below come from one sample, sequenced in a study of blood T cell repertoires in COVID-19. Measured with immunoSEQ multiplex PCR; TCRdb has only the in-frame clones, and not every one. This table holds some 150,000 clones, roughly 90% found once. The material sequenced was peripheral blood. These receptors all stem from a woman aged 45 to 65 with acute or convalescent COVID-19.

The chain links TRBV29-1 to TRBJ1-6; D is possibly TRBD1 (6 bases). Trimming shortened V by 4 bases and J by 9 bases, and 13 bases separated the two germline ends. Germline assignment: CDR1 SQVTM and CDR2 ANQGSEA. The CDR3 consists of 13 residues. In DNA, the CDR3 is TGCAGCGTTGGACAGGCCAGAGGTTCACCCCTCCACTTT. It is translated as CSVGQARGSPLHF.

The chain recombines TRBV18 with TRBJ2-7; D is undetermined. Between the trimmed V and J ends, which lost 5 bases and 4 bases, there was a span of 9 bases. Germline-derived CDR1 and CDR2 are KGHSH and LQKENI. The CDR3 runs 12 residues. CDR3 loop: CASSETVYEQYF. Written as DNA, the CDR3 is TGTGCCAGCTCAGAGACTGTATACGAGCAGTACTTC.

J is TRBJ2-2 and V is TRBV29-1; 8 nucleotides match TRBD2. V trimming: 3 bases; J trimming: 5 bases; junction bases outside the gene matches: 29. The CDR3 has 22 amino acids. Germline CDR1 and CDR2: SQVTM and ANQGSEA. The CDR3 region has the DNA TGCAGCGTTGAGTCGGGGGGGTTGGCCGTTCGCGCCGCCTTCTGCAGGACCGGGGAGCTGTTTTTT. This codes for CSVESGGLAVRAAFCRTGELFF.

The rearrangement links TRBV19 to TRBJ2-7; 10 nucleotides align to TRBD1. After removal of 3 bases from V and 3 bases from J, the junction contained 5 bases not matched to a gene. The CDR3 is made up of 15 amino acids. CDR1 and CDR2 (germline): LNHDA, SQIVND (reference sequence). The CDR3 DNA is TGTGCCAGTAGTATTCTAGGACAGGGGGACTACGAGCAGTACTTC. As protein: CASSILGQGDYEQYF.

This chain links TRBV7-9 with TRBJ2-7, with D possibly being TRBD1 (6 bases). Germline CDR1 and CDR2: SEHNR and FQNEAQ (reference sequence). The V gene lost 6 bases and the J gene lost 2 bases, with 17 bases spanning the gap. This CDR3 has 15 amino acids. As DNA, the CDR3 is TGTGCCAGCAGTGAACAGGGACCTAAGGCCTACGAGCAGTACTTC. Translation: CASSEQGPKAYEQYF.

This clone turned up a few times. The V gene is TRBV18, the J gene TRBJ1-2, with D perhaps matching TRBD1 (5 bases). Trimming removed 3 bases from V and 3 bases from J, with 8 bases in between. CDR1 KGHSH and CDR2 LQKENI come from the germline V gene. The CDR3 totals 13 residues. The CDR3 DNA reads TGTGCCAGCTCACCTACAGGTGACTATGGCTACACCTTC. Amino acid sequence: CASSPTGDYGYTF. Using reference TRBV18 and TRBJ1-2 for the parts outside the CDR3, the full variable domain is NAGVMQNPRHLVRRRGQEARLRCSPMKGHSHVYWYRQLPEEGLKFMVYLQKENIIDESGMPKERFSAEFPKEGPSILRIQQVVRGDSAAYFCASSPTGDYGYTFGSGTRLTVV.

This clone came up once. The V call is TRBV29-1, the J call TRBJ1-2, with 8 bases aligning to TRBD1. Per germline, CDR1 SQVTM and CDR2 ANQGSEA. Trimming removed 2 bases from V and 7 bases from J; junction bases left unmatched: 9. CDR3 length: 14 amino acids. This CDR3 is CSVERTGGGSGYTF. CDR3 bases: TGCAGCGTTGAACGCACAGGGGGAGGGAGTGGCTACACCTTC.

The V and J genes are TRBV5-1 and TRBJ2-5, with 12 positions matching TRBD1. This CDR3 has 15 residues. Germline V gene sequence: CDR1 SGHRS, CDR2 YFSETQ. J gave up 4 bases and V 4 bases, and 5 bases lay outside the gene matches. This chain's CDR3 is CASSGGTGGLETQYF. CDR3 bases: TGCGCCAGCAGCGGGGGGACAGGGGGCTTAGAGACCCAGTACTTC.

The genes are TRBV4-2 and TRBJ2-3, with 7 bases lining up with TRBD1. The CDR3 totals 15 residues. Looked up from germline, CDR1 is LGHNA and CDR2 is YNFKEQ. The junction had 5 bases not matched to a gene; V was cut back by 1 base and J by 4 bases. DNA of the CDR3: TGTGCCAGCAGCCAAGCTCGACAGGGCGCAGATACGCAGTATTTT. It yields the protein CASSQARQGADTQYF.

This chain connects TRBV6-1 to TRBJ1-6; the D is unclear. Germline CDR1 reads MNHNS; CDR2 reads SASEGT. V lost 2 bases and J 0 bases, leaving 11 bases between the germline ends. The CDR3 loop spans 17 amino acids. The CDR3 protein is CASSERSASSYNSPLHF. For the CDR3, the DNA is TGTGCCAGCAGTGAAAGGTCAGCGAGCTCCTATAATTCACCCCTCCACTTT.

The genes are TRBV27 and TRBJ1-4; D is unresolved. The CDR3 sequence is 13 residues long. V was trimmed by 8 bases and J by 7 bases, leaving 14 bases between them. CDR1 and CDR2 from the germline V gene are MNHEY and SMNVEV (reference sequence). Here the CDR3 reads CASSWRGGEKLFF. For the CDR3, the DNA is TGTGCCAGCTCCTGGAGAGGTGGTGAAAAACTGTTTTTT.

The chain carries TRBV9 and TRBJ2-7; TRBD2 is a possible D gene (5 bases). CDR3 length: 16 amino acids. Trimming removed 0 bases from V and 0 bases from J, with 13 bases in between. CDR1 is SGDLS, CDR2 YYNGEE, per germline. The CDR3 sequence: CASSVGGGTSSYEQYF. CDR3 DNA sequence: TGTGCCAGCAGCGTAGGGGGTGGAACTAGCTCCTACGAGCAGTACTTC.

This chain connects TRBV9 to TRBJ1-2, with D hard to call. CDR3 size: 13 residues. Trimming removed 4 bases from V and 4 bases from J, with 11 bases in between. Germline CDR1 SGDLS, CDR2 YYNGEE. The CDR3 loop reads CASSPGGFYGYTF. In DNA, the CDR3 is TGTGCCAGCAGCCCCGGCGGATTCTATGGCTACACCTTC.

A few counts support this clone. This chain joins TRBV28 and TRBJ1-2; no clear D. CDR3 length: 13 amino acids. Between the trimmed V and J ends, which lost 5 bases and 8 bases, there was a span of 15 bases. Looked up from germline, CDR1 is MDHEN and CDR2 is SYDVKM. The CDR3 loop reads CASSHQDAMGYTF. For the CDR3, the DNA is TGTGCCAGCAGTCATCAGGATGCTATGGGCTACACCTTC.

The chain combines TRBV5-6 with TRBJ1-6, with unresolved D. The CDR3 totals 16 residues. V lost 0 bases, J lost 5 bases, and 12 bases lay in between. Germline V gives CDR1 SGHDT, CDR2 YYEEEE. The CDR3 here is CASSLGPGGDNSPLHF. The CDR3 DNA reads TGTGCCAGCAGCTTGGGGCCGGGCGGGGATAATTCACCCCTCCACTTT.

The chain uses TRBV7-3 and TRBJ2-3, with 7 bases lining up with TRBD1. The V and J ends lost 2 bases and 3 bases, in that order; junction bases with no gene match: 2. Germline V gene lookup returns CDR1 SGHTA and CDR2 FQGTGA. This CDR3 has 14 residues. In DNA, the CDR3 is TGTGCCAGCAGCTTAGCCAGGGGGACAGATACGCAGTATTTT. As protein: CASSLARGTDTQYF.

The chain carries TRBV5-1 and TRBJ1-2; 7 positions agree with TRBD1. Germline V lookup: CDR1 SGHRS, CDR2 YFSETQ. The ends lost 4 bases at V and 4 bases at J; junction bases unmatched: 7. The CDR3 loop spans 14 amino acids. CDR3 nucleotide sequence: TGCGCCAGCAGCCGGACGGACAGGAGCTATGGCTACACCTTC. This translates into CASSRTDRSYGYTF.

J is TRBJ1-2 and V is TRBV19, with 9 positions matching TRBD1. The germline V gene encodes CDR1 LNHDA and CDR2 SQIVND (reference sequence). Trimming cost V 10 bases and J 8 bases; bases outside gene matches: 14. The CDR3 is 14 amino acids. The CDR3 sequence is CATSPRWTGDGYTF. The CDR3 DNA reads TGTGCCACCAGCCCCAGATGGACAGGGGACGGCTACACCTTC.

The V gene is TRBV12-3 or TRBV12-4, the J gene TRBJ1-1; D possibly corresponds to TRBD1 (5 bases). This CDR3 spans 12 amino acids. V was trimmed by 6 bases and J by 4 bases, leaving 9 bases between them. Written as DNA, the CDR3 is TGTGCCAGCAGGAAGGGGTCCACTGAAGCTTTCTTT. Amino acid sequence: CASRKGSTEAFF.

The genes are TRBV6-4 and TRBJ1-3; D possibly corresponds to TRBD1 (5 bases). The CDR3 sequence is 18 residues long. From germline, CDR1 is MRHNA and CDR2 SNTAGT. The ends were cut back, 0 bases at V and 3 bases at J, with 18 bases in the middle. The CDR3, as DNA: TGTGCCAGCAGTGACTCATCATTTTTGGGGACTCTTGGAAACACCATATATTTT. The encoded protein is CASSDSSFLGTLGNTIYF.

The chain is built from TRBV2 and TRBJ2-7; 9 bases agree with TRBD1. V was pared by 5 bases and J by 0 bases, with 8 bases of the junction left unmatched. This CDR3 is built from 16 residues. In germline, CDR1 is SNHLY, CDR2 FYNNEI. The CDR3 here is CASSLPGTGSSYEQYF. Written as DNA, the CDR3 is TGTGCCAGCAGTCTCCCTGGGACAGGGTCCTCCTACGAGCAGTACTTC.

The rearrangement joins TRBV5-3 to TRBJ2-7; a possible D gene is TRBD1 (6 bases). TRBV5-3 is filed as an ORF, its function uncertain. This CDR3 is built from 12 residues. V was pared by 0 bases and J by 6 bases, with 7 bases between. The CDR3 loop is CARSLARGEQYF. CDR3 DNA sequence: TGTGCCAGAAGCTTGGCCAGGGGCGAGCAGTACTTC.

Concerning this clone itself: Other DNA sequences in this sample translate to the same CDR3. This rearrangement joins TRBV6-5 to TRBJ1-5; 8 bases fit TRBD1. The length of the CDR3 is 14 residues. J lost 6 bases, V lost 7 bases, and 8 bases had no gene match. Germline loops: CDR1 MNHEY, CDR2 SVGAGI. CDR3 sequence (DNA): TGTGCCAGCACCGGACAGGGAGGGGGTCAGCCCCAGCATTTT. This encodes CASTGQGGGQPQHF.

This chain links TRBV19 with TRBJ1-1; D remains unclear. Trimming left V 3 bases short and J 1 base short, with 12 bases between. The CDR3 is 15 residues long. Germline CDR1 LNHDA, CDR2 SQIVND (reference sequence). The CDR3 nucleotides read TGTGCCAGTAGTATGGCAGGCCTAAGGAACACTGAAGCTTTCTTT. Amino acids: CASSMAGLRNTEAFF.

The J gene is TRBJ1-1, the V gene TRBV6-5; maybe TRBD1 (5 bases). The germline V gene has CDR1 MNHEY and CDR2 SVGAGI. Trimming pared 11 bases from V and 5 bases from J, leaving 21 bases between. The CDR3 totals 14 residues. The CDR3 loop reads CASTRDSGMTEAFF. The CDR3 DNA follows: TGTGCCTCCACCCGGGACTCTGGCATGACTGAAGCTTTCTTT.

The chain uses TRBV10-3 and TRBJ2-3; TRBD1 matches at 11 bases. V gave up 3 bases and J gave up 3 bases; unmatched junction bases: 11. The CDR3 totals 18 residues. Germline assignment: CDR1 ENHRY and CDR2 SYGVKD. The CDR3 DNA follows: TGTGCCATCAGTGAAAAGGGGACAGGGGGAAAATTGACAGATACGCAGTATTTT. It is translated as CAISEKGTGGKLTDTQYF.

The V and J genes are TRBV30 and TRBJ1-2; 10 bases align to TRBD1. Germline V gene lookup returns CDR1 GTSNPN and CDR2 SVGIG (reference sequence). CDR3 length: 11 residues. The CDR3 DNA sequence: TGTGTGACAGGGGGCCTATTGGGCTACACCTTC. It is translated as CVTGGLLGYTF.

V usage is TRBV30 and J usage is TRBJ2-3; 7 bases line up with TRBD2. The CDR3 spans 13 residues. Germline V gene lookup returns CDR1 GTSNPN and CDR2 SVGIG (reference sequence). Losses at the gene ends were 2 bases for V and 5 bases for J; bases not matched to a gene: 4. The CDR3 region is CAWSNGRIDTQYF. CDR3 sequence (DNA): TGTGCCTGGAGTAACGGGAGGATAGATACGCAGTATTTT.

The chain employs TRBV5-1 and TRBJ1-3; D possibly corresponds to TRBD1 (6 bases). Trimming removed 4 bases at V and 0 bases at J, with 14 bases between. From germline, CDR1 is SGHRS and CDR2 YFSETQ. CDR3 size: 16 residues. CDR3 sequence (DNA): TGCGCCAGCAGCCTGGTGGCACAGGGCTCTGGAAACACCATATATTTT. Translating gives CASSLVAQGSGNTIYF.